Presented here are 20 T cell receptor beta chains from one specimen sequenced in a study of cytomegalovirus exposure and HLA in healthy donors. Researchers ran the PCR with 60 Vbeta and 13 Jbeta primers. The assay was immunoSEQ multiplex PCR, and TCRdb's table has in-frame clones only and misses some. This sample yields 100,000 to 150,000 clones, of which approximately 87% are seen a single time; 15% to 20% belongs to the top ten. The source material was PBMCs. Every receptor here comes from a young man in good health and CMV-seropositive.

There are a few counts of this clone. CDR3 nucleotides: TGTGCCAGCAGGTTGGGGGACAGGGCTGCAAATCAGCCCCAGCATTTT. Amino acids: CASRLGDRAANQPQHF. V is TRBV28 and J is TRBJ1-5; 9 bases line up with TRBD1. The CDR3 has 16 residues. Trimming cost V 6 bases and J 4 bases; bases outside gene matches: 10. Germline V lookup: CDR1 MDHEN, CDR2 SYDVKM. Full variable domain (rest looked up from reference TRBV28 and TRBJ1-5): DVKVTQSSRYLVKRTGEKVFLECVQDMDHENMFWYRQDPGLGLRLIYFSYDVKMKEKGDIPEGYSVSREKKERFSLILESASTNQTSMYLCASRLGDRAANQPQHFGDGTRLSIL.

A few counts support this clone. The chain recombines TRBV9 with TRBJ2-1; 8 nucleotides match TRBD2. The germline V gene encodes CDR1 SGDLS and CDR2 YYNGEE. The CDR3 is 15 amino acids. The trim removed 3 bases at V and 0 bases at J, leaving 2 bases unmatched. CDR3 coding DNA: TGTGCCAGCAGCGCCGGGGGGGCCTCCTACAATGAGCAGTTCTTC. Its protein product is CASSAGGASYNEQFF.

A few counts support this clone. The genes are TRBV4-1 and TRBJ1-2; D unclear. Germline lookup yields CDR1 MGHRA and CDR2 YSYEKL. V lost 4 bases and J 6 bases, leaving 15 bases between the germline ends. The CDR3 loop spans 14 amino acids. The CDR3 here is CASSRPELLDGYTF. The CDR3 DNA is TGCGCCAGCAGCCGACCGGAGTTGCTGGATGGCTACACCTTC.

This rearrangement joins TRBV6-6 to TRBJ2-3, with a weak D call TRBD2 (5 bases). V lost 6 bases, J lost 4 bases, and 11 bases lay in between. CDR3 length: 13 residues. Per germline, CDR1 MNHNY and CDR2 SVGAGI (reference sequence). In DNA, the CDR3 is TGTGCCAGCAGCCCTTCGAGGGCAGATACGCAGTATTTT. Protein product: CASSPSRADTQYF.

In its sample, this clone was seen a few times. The chain recombines TRBV5-1 with TRBJ2-7; 8 bases are shared with TRBD1. This CDR3 region has 16 residues. The germline V gene encodes CDR1 SGHRS and CDR2 YFSETQ. V trimming: 1 base; J trimming: 2 bases; junction bases outside the gene matches: 8. CDR3 bases: TGCGCCAGCAGCTTGATTCGAGGGACAGGTACCTACGAGCAGTACTTC. Amino acids: CASSLIRGTGTYEQYF.

This chain joins TRBV19 and TRBJ1-2; D is possibly TRBD1 (5 bases). V lost 3 bases to trimming and J lost 0 bases, with 8 bases between them. The CDR3 contains 14 residues. CDR1 LNHDA and CDR2 SQIVND come from the germline V gene (reference sequence). CDR3 sequence: CASSMGGANYGYTF. The CDR3 nucleotides are TGTGCCAGTAGTATGGGGGGAGCTAACTATGGCTACACCTTC.

This clone was counted between two and nine times. This chain uses TRBV6-5 with TRBJ1-5, with D possibly TRBD1 on 6 matching bases. The length of the CDR3 is 15 residues. The germline CDR1 and CDR2 sequences are MNHEY and SVGAGI. V was shortened by 6 bases and J by 6 bases, with 18 bases between the two germline ends. The DNA for the CDR3 is TGTGCCAGCAGCTCGTGGGGGGGGCGAGGTCAGCCCCAGCATTTT. It is translated as CASSSWGGRGQPQHF.

This chain connects TRBV6-1 to TRBJ2-3; possibly TRBD2 for D (6 bases). This CDR3 comprises 15 residues. The germline gives CDR1 MNHNS, CDR2 SASEGT. V gave up 3 bases and J gave up 3 bases, with 13 bases separating them. The CDR3 here is CASSDDWGRTDTQYF. For the CDR3, the DNA is TGTGCCAGCAGTGATGATTGGGGGAGGACAGATACGCAGTATTTT.

V and J are TRBV28 and TRBJ1-3; D remains unclear. Germline V gene sequence: CDR1 MDHEN, CDR2 SYDVKM. CDR3 length: 15 residues. V was clipped by 2 bases and J by 2 bases, with 10 bases between them. This CDR3 reads CASSLGGKAGNTIYF. CDR3 in DNA: TGTGCCAGCAGTTTAGGAGGGAAAGCTGGAAACACCATATATTTT.

This rearrangement joins TRBV30 to TRBJ2-7, with 8 bases fitting TRBD2. Germline-derived CDR1 and CDR2 are GTSNPN and SVGIG (reference sequence). The CDR3 totals 15 residues. V lost 4 bases and J lost 3; bases outside the gene matches: 11. The CDR3 DNA follows: TGTGCCTGGAACCCCGGGGGGGCCTGGGTCTACGAGCAGTACTTC. This gives the protein CAWNPGGAWVYEQYF.

The V gene is TRBV29-1, the J gene TRBJ2-7, with D hard to call. Germline-derived CDR1 and CDR2 are SQVTM and ANQGSEA. Trimming removed 5 bases at V and 4 bases at J, with 9 bases between. The CDR3 totals 11 residues. CDR3 in amino acids: CSVFQAYEQYF. Written as DNA, the CDR3 is TGCAGCGTTTTTCAGGCTTACGAGCAGTACTTC.

The chain uses TRBV7-6 and TRBJ2-5; 15 bases match TRBD2. In germline, CDR1 is SGHVS, CDR2 FNYEAQ. The CDR3 is 17 amino acids. V lost 5 bases, J lost 5 bases, and 9 bases stayed unmatched. The CDR3 region has the DNA TGTGCCAGCAGCGCAAGGACTAGCGGGGGGGCCGATGAGACCCAGTACTTC. Translated, it gives CASSARTSGGADETQYF.

The table lists this clone with a count of one. The rearrangement links TRBV30 to TRBJ2-1, with a possible D match to TRBD1 (6 bases). Germline values: CDR1 GTSNPN, CDR2 SVGIG (reference sequence). V lost 4 bases and J lost 2, with 12 bases in between. The CDR3 spans 14 residues. The CDR3 DNA sequence: TGTGCCTGGAACAGGGCAGACCCCTACAATGAGCAGTTCTTC. Protein product: CAWNRADPYNEQFF.

This chain joins TRBV28 and TRBJ2-1; 9 bases agree with TRBD1. Germline V gene sequence: CDR1 MDHEN, CDR2 SYDVKM. The CDR3 covers 17 residues. V was pared by 0 bases and J by 9 bases, with 12 bases of the junction left unmatched. The CDR3 DNA reads TGTGCCAGCAGTTTATGGAAGTTGGGGACAGGGTATAGTGAGCAGTTCTTC. Encoded protein: CASSLWKLGTGYSEQFF.

V usage is TRBV19 and J usage is TRBJ2-2; 8 bases fit TRBD1. This CDR3 has 14 amino acids. In germline, CDR1 is LNHDA, CDR2 SQIVND (reference sequence). V was pared by 8 bases and J by 1 base, with 3 bases of the junction left unmatched. Written as DNA, the CDR3 is TGTGCCAGTTGGGGGACAGGGAACACCGGGGAGCTGTTTTTT. Translated: CASWGTGNTGELFF.

The chain uses TRBV5-4 and TRBJ2-5, with 12 nucleotides matching TRBD1. J was trimmed by 5 bases and V by 2 bases; bases with no gene match: 4. The CDR3 sequence is 15 residues long. Germline V CDR1 and CDR2: SGHNT, YYREEE (reference sequence). The CDR3 region is CASSLGTGGKETQYF. CDR3 bases: TGTGCCAGCAGCTTAGGGACAGGGGGCAAGGAGACCCAGTACTTC.

This clone was counted a single time. DNA of the CDR3: TGTGCCAGCAGCAGACAGGGCTTAAACACCGGGGAGCTGTTTTTT. It is translated as CASSRQGLNTGELFF. The gene calls are TRBV14 and TRBJ2-2, with 7 bases matching TRBD1. Germline CDR1 reads SGHDN; CDR2 reads FVKESK. V lost 5 bases, J lost 2 bases, and 5 bases stayed unmatched. The CDR3 length is 15 residues.

The chain recombines TRBV28 with TRBJ2-2; the match to TRBD1 covers 9 bases. V gave up 4 bases and J gave up 7 bases; unmatched junction bases: 4. From germline, CDR1 is MDHEN and CDR2 SYDVKM. The CDR3 spans 14 residues. DNA of the CDR3: TGTGCCAGCAGTTCGGGACAGGGCAGCGGGGAGCTGTTTTTT. Protein product: CASSSGQGSGELFF.

The genes are TRBV10-3 and TRBJ1-1; TRBD1 matches 7 bases. Germline V CDR1 and CDR2: ENHRY, SYGVKD. V lost 11 bases, J lost 0 bases, and 12 bases stayed unmatched. There are 15 residues in the CDR3. The CDR3 DNA reads TGTGCCGTAAACCGACAGGGTGGCATGAACACTGAAGCTTTCTTT. It specifies CAVNRQGGMNTEAFF.

V is TRBV28 and J is TRBJ1-3; the D gene is possibly TRBD1 (5 bases). The germline V gene encodes CDR1 MDHEN and CDR2 SYDVKM. Trimming left V 6 bases short and J 0 bases short, with 15 bases between. CDR3 length equals 16 residues. CDR3 protein: CASSQPGLNSGNTIYF. The DNA of the CDR3 is TGTGCCAGCAGCCAGCCGGGACTCAACTCTGGAAACACCATATATTTT.